Listed here are 32 T cell receptor beta chains from one sample, sequenced in a study of cytomegalovirus exposure and HLA in healthy donors. This PCR relied on a set of 60 Vbeta primers and 13 Jbeta primers. Method: immunoSEQ multiplex PCR; TCRdb's copy keeps in-frame clones and lacks some. The data show more than 150,000 clones, 80% seen once. The sequencing input was PBMCs. Receptors were obtained from a boy aged 5-17 years in good health and CMV-seronegative.

This sequence joins TRBV7-3 and TRBJ2-1; 10 nucleotides line up with TRBD2. Germline V gene data show CDR1 as SGHTA and CDR2 as FQGTGA. This CDR3 is 15 amino acids long. The V gene end was trimmed by 5 bases and the J gene end by 3 bases; junction bases not matched to a gene: 4. The CDR3 DNA is TGTGCCAGCAGCCCCCAGCGGGAGGGCTACAATGAGCAGTTCTTC. Translation gives CASSPQREGYNEQFF.

The gene calls are TRBV30 and TRBJ2-1, with D perhaps TRBD1 (6 bases). The germline V gene has CDR1 GTSNPN and CDR2 SVGIG (reference sequence). The CDR3 spans 15 residues. V was cut by 5 bases and J by 0 bases, with 14 bases left in between. CDR3 residues: CAWVDSQSSYNEQFF. CDR3 coding DNA: TGTGCCTGGGTGGACAGCCAAAGCTCCTACAATGAGCAGTTCTTC.

V gene TRBV20-1 combines with J gene TRBJ2-1; D gene ambiguous. The CDR3 is made up of 11 amino acids. Germline CDR1 reads DFQATT; CDR2 reads SNEGSKA (reference sequence). The CDR3 DNA is TGCAGCCCTACCCCTGAGGATGAGCAGTTCTTC. It translates to CSPTPEDEQFF.

This clone was seen a handful of times. The chain couples TRBV5-6 to TRBJ1-3; 8 bases match TRBD1. The germline V gene encodes CDR1 SGHDT and CDR2 YYEEEE. There are 18 residues in the CDR3. J gave up 0 bases and V 0 bases, and 8 bases lay outside the gene matches. This CDR3 is CASSLEGQEFYSGNTIYF. DNA of the CDR3: TGTGCCAGCAGCTTGGAGGGACAGGAATTTTACTCTGGAAACACCATATATTTT.

The chain uses TRBV30 and TRBJ2-1; 9 bases are a match to TRBD2. This CDR3 region has 15 residues. Germline values: CDR1 GTSNPN, CDR2 SVGIG (reference sequence). V gave up 4 bases and J gave up 6 bases; unmatched junction bases: 10. CDR3 protein: CAWTSSGGPTNEQFF. In DNA, the CDR3 is TGTGCCTGGACCTCAAGCGGGGGGCCCACCAATGAGCAGTTCTTC. The whole variable domain, filled in from reference TRBV30 and TRBJ2-1, reads SQTIHQWPATLVQPVGSPLSLECTVEGTSNPNLYWYRQAAGRGLQLLFYSVGIGQISSEVPQNLSASRPQDRQFILSSKKLLLSDSGFYLCAWTSSGGPTNEQFFGPGTRLTVL.

This clone occurred once. The CDR3 is CASSLVQGGERSYEQYF. CDR3 DNA sequence: TGTGCCAGCAGCTTAGTACAAGGGGGGGAGCGCTCCTACGAGCAGTACTTC. The chain employs TRBV11-3 and TRBJ2-7; D may be TRBD2 (7 bases). CDR1 and CDR2 from the germline V gene are SGHNT and YENEEA. This CDR3 region has 17 residues. The ends were cut back, 1 base at V and 0 bases at J, with 16 bases in the middle.

CDR3 sequence reads: CASSRPGQGANVLTF. CDR3 DNA sequence: TGCGCCAGCAGTAGACCGGGACAGGGGGCCAACGTCCTGACTTTC. The genes are TRBV10-2 and TRBJ2-6; TRBD1 agrees at 7 bases. V was pared by 5 bases and J by 4 bases, with 5 bases of the junction left unmatched. The germline V gene encodes CDR1 WSHSY and CDR2 SAAADI. CDR3 size: 15 residues.

The J gene is TRBJ1-1, the V gene TRBV7-2; D is perhaps TRBD1 (5 bases). The CDR3 loop spans 13 amino acids. Trimming pared 4 bases from V and 3 bases from J, leaving 9 bases between. Germline-derived CDR1 and CDR2 are SGHTA and FQGNSA. The CDR3 loop is CASSSRGDTEAFF. The CDR3 nucleotides read TGTGCCAGCAGCTCACGGGGGGACACTGAAGCTTTCTTT.

This clone was counted once. The chain uses TRBV12-5 and TRBJ2-5; the match to TRBD2 covers 13 bases. The end of the DNA aligns better with TRBJ2-7, so the J call may be wrong. Germline CDR1 reads LGHNT; CDR2 reads FRNRAP. CDR3 length: 15 amino acids. The CDR3 DNA sequence: TGTGCTAGTGCCCATGGGACTAGCGGGACCGACGAGCAGTACTTC. This gives the protein CASAHGTSGTDEQYF.

V gene TRBV5-5 combines with J gene TRBJ1-5, with a possible D match to TRBD1 (6 bases). Trimming removed 0 bases at V and 6 bases at J, with 7 bases between. Germline loops: CDR1 SGHKS, CDR2 YYEKEE (reference sequence). This CDR3 spans 13 amino acids. The CDR3 region has the DNA TGTGCCAGCAGCTTGGCAGGGGTTCAGCCCCAGCATTTT. Translating gives CASSLAGVQPQHF.

As to this clone: One end of the junction does not line up with germline, which may come from a read error. This rearrangement joins TRBV6-5 to TRBJ2-2; maybe TRBD2 (5 bases). Germline assignment: CDR1 MNHEY and CDR2 SVGAGI. CDR3 size: 11 residues. Here the CDR3 reads CASSRTGELLF. The CDR3 DNA follows: TGTGCCAGCAGCCGCACCGGGGAGCTGCTTTTT.

The chain joins TRBV11-3 to TRBJ1-1, with D unresolved. The CDR3 contains 13 residues. The germline V gene encodes CDR1 SGHNT and CDR2 YENEEA. V lost 1 base and J 6 bases, leaving 9 bases between the germline ends. CDR3 region: CASSLGRAAEAFF. CDR3 DNA: TGTGCCAGCAGCTTAGGGAGGGCAGCTGAAGCTTTCTTT. The variable domain in full, with the rest retrieved from reference TRBV11-3 and TRBJ1-1, is EAGVVQSPRYKIIEKKQPVAFWCNPISGHNTLYWYLQNLGQGPELLIRYENEEAVDDSQLPKDRFSAERLKGVDSTLKIQPAELGDSAVYLCASSLGRAAEAFFGQGTRLTVV.

In DNA, the CDR3 is TGCGCCAGCAGCTCGGACAGGGAGGGCATTCAGTACTTC. It codes for CASSSDREGIQYF. The rearrangement uses TRBV5-1 and TRBJ2-4, with a tentative D call TRBD1 (8 bases). Germline V gene data show CDR1 as SGHRS and CDR2 as YFSETQ. Trimming removed 3 bases from V and 9 bases from J, with 13 bases in between. The CDR3 has 13 amino acids. Full variable domain (outside the CDR3, taken from reference TRBV5-1 and TRBJ2-4): KAGVTQTPRYLIKTRGQQVTLSCSPISGHRSVSWYQQTPGQGLQFLFEYFSETQRNKGNFPGRFSGRQFSNSRSEMNVSTLELGDSALYLCASSSDREGIQYFGAGTRLSVL.

This chain connects TRBV30 to TRBJ1-2, with D tentatively TRBD1 (6 bases). Per germline, CDR1 GTSNPN and CDR2 SVGIG (reference sequence). Between the trimmed V and J ends, which lost 0 bases and 5 bases, there was a span of 13 bases. The CDR3 has 14 amino acids. The CDR3 loop is CAWSVRGATYGYTF. The DNA of the CDR3 is TGTGCCTGGAGTGTACGGGGGGCGACGTATGGCTACACCTTC.

The chain has TRBV19 and TRBJ1-2, with TRBD1 matching 8 bases. Per germline, CDR1 LNHDA and CDR2 SQIVND (reference sequence). V gave up 8 bases and J gave up 5 bases; unmatched junction bases: 4. The CDR3 extends over 12 amino acids. The CDR3 reads CASWTGTYGYTF. CDR3 DNA: TGTGCCAGTTGGACAGGGACTTATGGCTACACCTTC. Complete variable domain (other parts from reference TRBV19 and TRBJ1-2): DGGITQSPKYLFRKEGQNVTLSCEQNLNHDAMYWYRQDPGQGLRLIYYSQIVNDFQKGDIAEGYSVSREKKESFPLTVTSAQKNPTAFYLCASWTGTYGYTFGSGTRLTVV.

This sequence joins TRBV7-5 and TRBJ2-7; TRBD1 is the table's D call and was not checked against the DNA. TRBV7-5 is a recognized pseudogene. The CDR3 runs to 17 residues. CDR3 sequence: CARSFWTGESLVYEQYF. CDR3 sequence (DNA): TGTGCCAGAAGCTTTTGGACAGGGGAATCTTTAGTCTACGAGCAGTACTTC.

The chain has TRBV25-1 and TRBJ1-2; D possibly corresponds to TRBD1 (6 bases). The CDR3 totals 13 residues. V dropped 4 bases and J dropped 4 bases, with 10 bases sitting between them. CDR1 is MGHDK, CDR2 SYGVNS, per germline. CDR3 nucleotide sequence: TGTGCCAGCAGTGCCGGGGGGCGCTATGGCTACACCTTC. Its protein product is CASSAGGRYGYTF.

This clone has just a few counts. The V call is TRBV7-9, the J call TRBJ2-7; 8 nucleotides agree with TRBD2. The V segment lost 5 bases and the J segment 6 bases; nucleotides outside the gene matches: 9. The CDR3 extends over 14 amino acids. Germline V gene data show CDR1 as SEHNR and CDR2 as FQNEAQ (reference sequence). CDR3 sequence (DNA): TGTGCCAGCAGCCCGCACGGGAGGGGCGGCGAGCAGTACTTC. The encoded protein is CASSPHGRGGEQYF.

In DNA, the CDR3 is TGCGCCAGCAGCTTTGCCGGGGAGGGAATATCCTACGAGCAGTACTTC. Translated: CASSFAGEGISYEQYF. The chain combines TRBV5-1 with TRBJ2-7, with 7 bases identical to TRBD2. Germline CDR1 SGHRS, CDR2 YFSETQ. V lost 2 bases and J lost 1; bases outside the gene matches: 9. This CDR3 comprises 16 residues.

The chain recombines TRBV6-5 with TRBJ1-6; 8 nucleotides agree with TRBD1. Germline CDR1 reads MNHEY; CDR2 reads SVGAGI. Trimming cost V 7 bases and J 12 bases; bases outside gene matches: 8. The CDR3 consists of 13 residues. CDR3 bases: TGTGCCAGCACCGACCACAGGGGGAAACCCCTCCACTTT. It encodes CASTDHRGKPLHF.

The chain combines TRBV11-2 with TRBJ2-1; 7 bases align to TRBD2. J was trimmed by 13 bases and V by 5 bases; bases with no gene match: 8. This CDR3 contains 12 residues. CDR1 and CDR2 (germline): SGHAT, FQNNGV. The CDR3 reads CASSPRLARQFF. The DNA of the CDR3 is TGTGCCAGCAGCCCCCGACTAGCTCGACAGTTCTTC. The entire variable domain, with the rest obtained from reference TRBV11-2 and TRBJ2-1, is as follows: EAGVAQSPRYKIIEKRQSVAFWCNPISGHATLYWYQQILGQGPKLLIQFQNNGVVDDSQLPKDRFSAERLKGVDSTLKIQPAKLEDSAVYLCASSPRLARQFFGPGTRLTVL.

This sequence joins TRBV25-1 and TRBJ1-2; perhaps TRBD1 as D (5 bases). The CDR3 length is 11 residues. Trimming pared 4 bases from V and 10 bases from J, leaving 10 bases between. CDR1 and CDR2 (germline): MGHDK, SYGVNS. The CDR3 coding sequence is TGTGCCAGCAGTGGCCGGGACTACTACACCTTC. It specifies CASSGRDYYTF.

In this sample, this clone turned up a few times. The chain recombines TRBV11-2 with TRBJ1-1; TRBD1 might be the D (6 bases). The V end lost 4 bases, the J end lost 2 bases, and 14 bases lay between the germline ends. CDR3 length: 15 amino acids. Per germline, CDR1 SGHAT and CDR2 FQNNGV. CDR3 nucleotides: TGTGCCAGCAGCTCCATCCTCAGGGGCAACACTGAAGCTTTCTTT. It encodes CASSSILRGNTEAFF.

The chain employs TRBV19 and TRBJ2-3, with 8 positions matching TRBD2. CDR1 is LNHDA and CDR2 is SQIVND in the germline V gene (reference sequence). With V trimmed by 3 bases and J by 1 base, 3 bases remained unmatched. CDR3 length equals 15 residues. CDR3 sequence (DNA): TGTGCCAGTAGTATTGGAGCGGGAGGCACAGATACGCAGTATTTT. Protein sequence: CASSIGAGGTDTQYF.

This chain uses TRBV7-8 with TRBJ2-7; D uncertain. V was pared by 0 bases and J by 1 base, with 7 bases between. The CDR3 is 14 amino acids. CDR1 is SGHVS and CDR2 is FQNEAQ in the germline V gene. The CDR3 DNA sequence: TGTGCCAGCAGCTTAGCAAGAGGATCCTACGAGCAGTACTTC. Amino acid sequence: CASSLARGSYEQYF.

This rearrangement joins TRBV10-3 to TRBJ1-2; 8 bases align to TRBD1. Germline loops: CDR1 ENHRY, CDR2 SYGVKD. Trimming cost V 4 bases and J 8 bases; bases outside gene matches: 3. The CDR3 loop spans 12 amino acids. The CDR3 sequence is CAISVQGEGYTF. The DNA for the CDR3 is TGTGCCATCAGTGTACAGGGGGAAGGCTACACCTTC.

V gene TRBV7-6 combines with J gene TRBJ1-4; 7 bases fit TRBD1. There are 15 residues in the CDR3. Trimming at V came to 0 bases and at J to 4 bases, leaving 2 bases not matched to a gene. CDR1 SGHVS and CDR2 FNYEAQ come from the germline V gene. CDR3 sequence: CASSLAGGINEKLFF. The CDR3 DNA reads as TGTGCCAGCAGCTTAGCAGGGGGCATTAATGAAAAACTGTTTTTT.

The CDR3 region is CASSLSGTGGAEAFF. The CDR3 bases are TGCGCCAGCAGTTTATCCGGGACAGGGGGGGCTGAAGCTTTCTTT. The V call is TRBV10-1, the J call TRBJ1-1, with 11 bases identical to TRBD1. Germline V CDR1 and CDR2: WNHNN, SYGVQD (reference sequence). CDR3 length: 15 amino acids. After removal of 5 bases from V and 6 bases from J, the junction contained 8 bases not matched to a gene.

A note on this clone: Compared with germline, one end of the junction differs, possibly owing to a read error. This same CDR3 is encoded by further DNA sequences in the sample. The chain links TRBV19 to TRBJ2-3; 8 positions match TRBD2. The germline CDR1 and CDR2 sequences are LNHDA and SQIVND (reference sequence). The CDR3 consists of 15 residues. The CDR3 DNA is TGCGCCAGTAGTATCCAGCGGGGGTCCACAGATACGCAGTATTTT. Protein sequence: CASSIQRGSTDTQYF.

The genes are TRBV9 and TRBJ2-7; tentative D call: TRBD1 (6 bases). CDR1 is SGDLS, CDR2 YYNGEE, per germline. CDR3 length equals 16 residues. The V gene lost 0 bases and the J gene lost 2 bases, with 15 bases spanning the gap. The CDR3 reads CASSVGSGTGTYEQYF. The CDR3 coding sequence is TGTGCCAGCAGCGTAGGATCCGGAACAGGGACCTACGAGCAGTACTTC.

This sequence joins TRBV4-1 and TRBJ1-5, with 7 bases aligning to TRBD1. The CDR3 extends over 15 amino acids. With V trimmed by 0 bases and J by 6 bases, 5 bases remained unmatched. Germline lookup yields CDR1 MGHRA and CDR2 YSYEKL. The CDR3 bases are TGCGCCAGCAGCCAAGAGAGACAGGGAGGTCAGCCCCAGCATTTT. Encoded protein: CASSQERQGGQPQHF.

The chain combines TRBV30 with TRBJ1-1; TRBD1 might be the D (5 bases). V lost 2 bases to trimming and J lost 7 bases, with 11 bases between them. Germline CDR1 reads GTSNPN; CDR2 reads SVGIG (reference sequence). CDR3 length equals 12 residues. This CDR3 is CAWSRGGVEAFF. The CDR3 DNA reads TGTGCCTGGAGTAGGGGCGGGGTTGAAGCTTTCTTT.